This T cell receptor beta chain was sequenced for a study of blood T cell repertoires in COVID-19. In the study overall: Acute and convalescent COVID-19 samples came from the United States, Italy and Spain.

Using immunoSEQ multiplex PCR, the repertoire was profiled, and TCRdb retains in-frame clones only, with some absent. The sample has approximately 210,000 clones; approximately 81% are singletons. Germline CDR1 is SGHVS and CDR2 is FQNEAQ. CDR3 length equals 15 residues. Trimming left V 3 bases short and J 3 bases short, with 13 bases between. Recruitment covered roughly 24 US areas and drew participants whose ages spanned roughly 18 to 100 years. Participants were placed into cohorts based on the clinical history they reported. The TCR comes from a woman in her fifties or sixties with acute COVID-19. The chain employs TRBV7-8 and TRBJ2-3; D possibly corresponds to TRBD1 (5 bases). What was sequenced was PBMCs or T cells enriched from blood (not recorded which). The CDR3 here is CASSFGQGGTDTQYF. CDR3 coding DNA: TGTGCCAGCAGCTTTGGGCAGGGTGGGACAGATACGCAGTATTTT.